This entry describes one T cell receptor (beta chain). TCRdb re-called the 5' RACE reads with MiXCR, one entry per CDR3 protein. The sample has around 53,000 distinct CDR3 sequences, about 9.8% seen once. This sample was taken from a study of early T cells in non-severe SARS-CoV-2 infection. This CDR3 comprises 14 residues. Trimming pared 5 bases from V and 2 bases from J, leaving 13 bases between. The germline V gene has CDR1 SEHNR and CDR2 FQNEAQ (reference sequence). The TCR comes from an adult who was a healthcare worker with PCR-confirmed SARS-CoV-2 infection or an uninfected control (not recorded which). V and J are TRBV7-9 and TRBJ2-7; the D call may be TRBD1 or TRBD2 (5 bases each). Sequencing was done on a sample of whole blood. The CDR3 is CASSPGPDTYEQYF. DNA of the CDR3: TGTGCCAGCAGCCCGGGGCCGGACACCTACGAGCAGTACTTC.